These 10 T cell receptor beta chains were all obtained from the same sample, sequenced in a study of blood T cell repertoires in COVID-19. Generated by immunoSEQ multiplex PCR, the TCRdb table keeps only in-frame clones and is missing some. The sample lists about 220,000 clones, 80% occurring once. Material for sequencing was peripheral blood. The source is a human donor in a cohort sampled during active COVID-19.

The chain carries TRBV5-6 and TRBJ1-6; a weak D match, TRBD1 (6 bases). CDR1 is SGHDT and CDR2 is YYEEEE in the germline V gene. This CDR3 is 16 amino acids long. V shed 0 bases and J shed 7 bases, with 14 bases lying between them. The CDR3 reads CASSLATGQQNSPLHF. The CDR3 region has the DNA TGTGCCAGCAGCTTGGCCACCGGACAGCAGAATTCACCCCTCCACTTT. Combining the CDR3 with reference TRBV5-6 and TRBJ1-6 gives the whole variable domain DAGVTQSPTHLIKTRGQQVTLRCSPKSGHDTVSWYQQALGQGPQFIFQYYEEEERQRGNFPDRFSGHQFPNYSSELNVNALLLGDSALYLCASSLATGQQNSPLHFGNGTRLTVT.

This chain connects TRBV7-2 to TRBJ2-1, with 7 bases matching TRBD2. Per the germline V gene, CDR1 is SGHTA and CDR2 is FQGNSA. This CDR3 comprises 14 residues. V trimming: 0 bases; J trimming: 6 bases; junction bases outside the gene matches: 2. Written as DNA, the CDR3 is TGTGCCAGCAGCTTAGCGGGAGGGCCCAATGAGCAGTTCTTC. It yields the protein CASSLAGGPNEQFF.

The J gene is TRBJ2-4, the V gene TRBV3-1 (or the pseudogene TRBV3-2), with TRBD2 as a possible D gene (5 bases). Trimming stripped 3 bases from V and 2 bases from J, with 11 bases between. Germline CDR1 reads LGHDT; CDR2 reads YNNKEL (reference sequence). This CDR3 comprises 15 residues. For the CDR3, the DNA is TGTGCCAGCAGCCACCCACTAGGATCCAAAAACATTCAGTACTTC. It specifies CASSHPLGSKNIQYF.

The chain employs TRBV19 and TRBJ1-1, with 9 nucleotides matching TRBD1. CDR1 and CDR2 from the germline V gene are LNHDA and SQIVND (reference sequence). CDR3 length: 17 residues. With V trimmed by 1 base and J by 5 bases, 11 bases remained unmatched. The CDR3 spells CASSIGQGGGRDTEAFF. Written as DNA, the CDR3 is TGTGCCAGTAGTATAGGACAGGGGGGAGGTCGGGATACTGAAGCTTTCTTT.

Here the CDR3 DNA reads TGTGCCAGCAGTTGGGGACAGGGTAATGAAAAACTGTTTTTT. It encodes CASSWGQGNEKLFF. This chain uses TRBV28 with TRBJ1-4; 9 positions agree with TRBD1. The CDR3 has 14 residues. CDR1 is MDHEN and CDR2 is SYDVKM in the germline V gene. V gave up 4 bases and J gave up 4 bases; unmatched junction bases: 1.

The rearrangement joins TRBV7-9 to TRBJ1-1, with TRBD1 as a possible D gene (6 bases). V lost 1 base to trimming and J lost 6 bases, with 21 bases between them. Looked up from germline, CDR1 is SEHNR and CDR2 is FQNEAQ (reference sequence). There are 17 residues in the CDR3. CDR3 region: CASSLETDSAILAEAFF. The CDR3 DNA sequence: TGTGCCAGCAGCTTAGAAACGGACAGCGCTATTCTCGCTGAAGCTTTCTTT.

The chain is built from TRBV20-1 and TRBJ2-1, with 9 bases fitting TRBD2. CDR1 is DFQATT, CDR2 SNEGSKA, per germline (reference sequence). The V segment lost 5 bases and the J segment 15 bases; nucleotides outside the gene matches: 5. The CDR3 spans 10 residues. The CDR3 is CSASPGLAFF. The CDR3 DNA reads as TGCAGTGCTTCCCCGGGACTAGCGTTCTTC.

The chain has TRBV19 and TRBJ2-6; perhaps TRBD1 as D (5 bases). The germline V and J ends were trimmed by 4 bases and 4 bases, with 11 bases remaining between them. The length of the CDR3 is 15 residues. From germline, CDR1 is LNHDA and CDR2 SQIVND (reference sequence). The CDR3 here is CASSTQGAGANVLTF. The CDR3, as DNA: TGTGCCAGTAGTACCCAGGGTGCCGGGGCCAACGTCCTGACTTTC.

The chain uses TRBV19 and TRBJ2-2; D ambiguous. The CDR3 is 13 residues long. CDR1 and CDR2 from the germline V gene are LNHDA and SQIVND (reference sequence). Deletions cut 1 base from V and 5 bases from J, with 5 bases between. DNA of the CDR3: TGTGCCAGTAGTATAGGCAGGACCGGGGAGCTGTTTTTT. It codes for CASSIGRTGELFF. Looking up the rest from reference TRBV19 and TRBJ2-2 gives the full variable domain: DGGITQSPKYLFRKEGQNVTLSCEQNLNHDAMYWYRQDPGQGLRLIYYSQIVNDFQKGDIAEGYSVSREKKESFPLTVTSAQKNPTAFYLCASSIGRTGELFFGEGSRLTVL.

V gene TRBV28 combines with J gene TRBJ2-2; D is unresolved. The CDR3 totals 14 residues. CDR1 is MDHEN, CDR2 SYDVKM, per germline. V dropped 10 bases and J dropped 3 bases, with 15 bases sitting between them. CDR3: CAIRSLGHTGELFF. For the CDR3, the DNA is TGTGCCATTAGGTCCCTGGGCCACACCGGGGAGCTGTTTTTT.